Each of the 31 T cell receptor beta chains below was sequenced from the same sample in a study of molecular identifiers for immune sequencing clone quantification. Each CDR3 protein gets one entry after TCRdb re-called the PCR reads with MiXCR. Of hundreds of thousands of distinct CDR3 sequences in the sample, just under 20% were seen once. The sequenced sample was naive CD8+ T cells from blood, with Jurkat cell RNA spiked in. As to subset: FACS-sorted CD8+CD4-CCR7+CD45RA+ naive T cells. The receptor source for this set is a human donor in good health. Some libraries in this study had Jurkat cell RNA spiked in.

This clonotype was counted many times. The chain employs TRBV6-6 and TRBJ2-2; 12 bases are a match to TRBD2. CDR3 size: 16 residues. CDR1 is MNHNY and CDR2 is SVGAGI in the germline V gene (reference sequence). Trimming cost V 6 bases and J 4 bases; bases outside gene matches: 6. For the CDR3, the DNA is TGTGCCAGCAGCCTAGCGGGGGGGCCGAGCACCGGGGAGCTGTTTTTT. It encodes CASSLAGGPSTGELFF.

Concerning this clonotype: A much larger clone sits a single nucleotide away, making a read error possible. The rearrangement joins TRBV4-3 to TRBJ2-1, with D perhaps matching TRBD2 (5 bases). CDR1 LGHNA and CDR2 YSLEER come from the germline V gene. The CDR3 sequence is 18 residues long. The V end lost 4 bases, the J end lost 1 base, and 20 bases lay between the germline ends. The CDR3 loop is CASSPRGQVVYSYNEQFF. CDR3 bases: TGCGCCAGCAGCCCACGGGGTCAGGTCGTGTATTCCTACAATGAGCAGTTCTTC.

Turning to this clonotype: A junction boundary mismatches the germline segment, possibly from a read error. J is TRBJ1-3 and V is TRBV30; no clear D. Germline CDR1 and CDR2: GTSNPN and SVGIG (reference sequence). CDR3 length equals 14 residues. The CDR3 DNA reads TGTGCCTGGAGTCCCACCAGCTATGGAAGCACCATATATTTT. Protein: CAWSPTSYGSTIYF.

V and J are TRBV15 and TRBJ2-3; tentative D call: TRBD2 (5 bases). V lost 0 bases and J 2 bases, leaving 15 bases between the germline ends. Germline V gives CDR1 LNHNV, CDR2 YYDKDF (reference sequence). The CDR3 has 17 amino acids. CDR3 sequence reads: CATSRDDTQDYTDTQYF. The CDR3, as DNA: TGTGCCACCAGCAGAGACGACACCCAAGACTACACAGATACGCAGTATTTT.

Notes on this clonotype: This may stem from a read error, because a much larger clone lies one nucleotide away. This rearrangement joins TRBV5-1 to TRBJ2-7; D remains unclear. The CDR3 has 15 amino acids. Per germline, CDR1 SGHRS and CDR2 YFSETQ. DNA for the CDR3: TGCGTCAGCAGCTTGGTTCCGGCAGGCTCCTACGAGCAGTACTTC. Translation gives CVSSLVPAGSYEQYF.

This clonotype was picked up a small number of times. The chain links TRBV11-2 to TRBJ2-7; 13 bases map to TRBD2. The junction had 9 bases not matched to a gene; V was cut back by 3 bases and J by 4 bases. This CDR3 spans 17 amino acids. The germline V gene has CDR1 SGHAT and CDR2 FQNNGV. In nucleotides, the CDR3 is TGTGCCAGCAGCTTTCAGGGGATGGGACTAGCGGGGTACGAGCAGTACTTC. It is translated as CASSFQGMGLAGYEQYF.

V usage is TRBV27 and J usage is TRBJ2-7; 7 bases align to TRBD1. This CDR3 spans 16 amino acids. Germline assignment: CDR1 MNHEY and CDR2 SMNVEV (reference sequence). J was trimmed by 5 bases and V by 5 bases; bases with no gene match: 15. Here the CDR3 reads CASSPLLGTELNEQYF. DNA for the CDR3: TGTGCCAGCAGTCCCCTCCTCGGGACAGAGCTGAACGAGCAGTACTTC.

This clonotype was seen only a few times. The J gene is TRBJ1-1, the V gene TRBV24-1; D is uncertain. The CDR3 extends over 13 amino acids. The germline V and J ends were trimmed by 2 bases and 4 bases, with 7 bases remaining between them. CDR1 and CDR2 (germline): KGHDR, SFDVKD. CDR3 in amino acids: CATSDSGFTEAFF. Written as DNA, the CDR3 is TGTGCCACCAGTGATTCTGGATTCACTGAAGCTTTCTTT.

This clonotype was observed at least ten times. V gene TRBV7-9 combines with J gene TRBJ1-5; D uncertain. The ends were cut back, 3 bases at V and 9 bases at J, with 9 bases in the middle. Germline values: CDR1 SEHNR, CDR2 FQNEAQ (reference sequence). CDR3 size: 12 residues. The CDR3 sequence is CASSFSSGPQHF. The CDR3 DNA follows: TGTGCCAGCAGCTTCAGCTCGGGGCCCCAGCATTTT.

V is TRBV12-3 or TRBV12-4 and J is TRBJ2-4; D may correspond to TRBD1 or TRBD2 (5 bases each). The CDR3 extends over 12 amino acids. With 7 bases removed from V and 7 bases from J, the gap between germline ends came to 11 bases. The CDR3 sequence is CASTGTGNIQYF. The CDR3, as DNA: TGTGCCAGCACCGGGACCGGGAACATTCAGTACTTC.

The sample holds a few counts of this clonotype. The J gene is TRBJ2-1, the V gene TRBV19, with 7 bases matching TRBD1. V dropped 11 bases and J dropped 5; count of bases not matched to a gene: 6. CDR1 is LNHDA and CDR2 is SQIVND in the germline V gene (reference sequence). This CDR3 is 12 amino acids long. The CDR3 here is CAVGTDDNEQFF. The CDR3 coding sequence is TGTGCCGTCGGGACAGACGACAATGAGCAGTTCTTC.

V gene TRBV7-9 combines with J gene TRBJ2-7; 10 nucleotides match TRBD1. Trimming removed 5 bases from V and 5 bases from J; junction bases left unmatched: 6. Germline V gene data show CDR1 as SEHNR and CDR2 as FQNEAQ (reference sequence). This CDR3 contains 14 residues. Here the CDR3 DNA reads TGTGCCAGCAGCGGGGGGACAGGGGATAACGAGCAGTACTTC. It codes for CASSGGTGDNEQYF.

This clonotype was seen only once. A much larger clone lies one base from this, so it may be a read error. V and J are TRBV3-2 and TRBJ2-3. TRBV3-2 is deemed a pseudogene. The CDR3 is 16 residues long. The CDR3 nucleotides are TGTGCCAGCAGCCATGATTCACGGGGTGGCACAGATACGCAGTATTTT. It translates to CASSHDSRGGTDTQYF.

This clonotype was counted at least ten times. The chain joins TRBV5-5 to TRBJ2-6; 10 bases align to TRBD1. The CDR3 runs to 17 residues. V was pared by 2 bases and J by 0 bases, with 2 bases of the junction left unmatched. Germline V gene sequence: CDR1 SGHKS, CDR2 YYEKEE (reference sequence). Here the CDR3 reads CASSLGQGVSGANVLTF. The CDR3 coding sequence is TGTGCCAGCAGCTTAGGACAGGGGGTCTCTGGGGCCAACGTCCTGACTTTC. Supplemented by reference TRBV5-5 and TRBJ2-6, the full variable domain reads DAGVTQSPTHLIKTRGQQVTLRCSPISGHKSVSWYQQVLGQGPQFIFQYYEKEERGRGNFPDRFSARQFPNYSSELNVNALLLGDSALYLCASSLGQGVSGANVLTFGAGSRLTVL.

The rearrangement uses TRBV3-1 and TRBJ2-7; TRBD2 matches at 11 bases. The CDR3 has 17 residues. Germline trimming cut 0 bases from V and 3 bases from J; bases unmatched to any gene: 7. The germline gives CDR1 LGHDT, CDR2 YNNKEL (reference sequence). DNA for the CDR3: TGTGCCAGCAGCCAAGAAGGACTAGCGGGCCCCAACTACGAGCAGTACTTC. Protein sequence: CASSQEGLAGPNYEQYF.

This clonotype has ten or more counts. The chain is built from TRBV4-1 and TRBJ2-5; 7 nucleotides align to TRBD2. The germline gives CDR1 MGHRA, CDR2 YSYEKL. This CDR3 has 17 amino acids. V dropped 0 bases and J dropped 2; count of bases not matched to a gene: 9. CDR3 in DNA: TGCGCCAGCAGCCAAGATTTGTCGGGAGCGGGGCAAGAGACCCAGTACTTC. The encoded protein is CASSQDLSGAGQETQYF.

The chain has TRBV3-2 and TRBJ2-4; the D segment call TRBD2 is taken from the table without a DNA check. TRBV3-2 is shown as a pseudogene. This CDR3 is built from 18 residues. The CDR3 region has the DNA TGTGCCAGCAGCCAAGATAGCGGTGCAGCGGCGATCAAAAACATTCAGTACTTC. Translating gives CASSQDSGAAAIKNIQYF.

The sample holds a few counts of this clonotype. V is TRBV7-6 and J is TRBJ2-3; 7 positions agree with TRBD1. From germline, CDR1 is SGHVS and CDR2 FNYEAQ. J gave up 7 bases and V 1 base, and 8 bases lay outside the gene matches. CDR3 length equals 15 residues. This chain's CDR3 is CASSLGRGWTNTQYF. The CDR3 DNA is TGTGCCAGCAGCTTAGGCAGGGGGTGGACAAATACGCAGTATTTT.

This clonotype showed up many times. CDR3 bases: TGTGCCAGCAGTTTGGCTCCGGGAGCGGGATACATTCAGTACTTC. Translated, it gives CASSLAPGAGYIQYF. This chain joins TRBV28 and TRBJ2-4; 7 bases line up with TRBD2. Unmatched junction bases numbered 10, after V lost 3 bases and J lost 8 bases. The length of the CDR3 is 15 residues. Germline CDR1 reads MDHEN; CDR2 reads SYDVKM.

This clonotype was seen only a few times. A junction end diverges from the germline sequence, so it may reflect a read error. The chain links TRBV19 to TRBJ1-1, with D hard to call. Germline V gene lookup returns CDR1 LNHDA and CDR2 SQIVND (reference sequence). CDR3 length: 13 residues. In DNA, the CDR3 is TGTGCCAGTAGTATGGTGGTAAGCACTGAAGCTCTCTTT. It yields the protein CASSMVVSTEALF.

Written as DNA, the CDR3 is TGTGCCAGCAGCCCGCTACTACAGGGGGCCACCTACAATGAGCAGTTCTTC. As protein: CASSPLLQGATYNEQFF. V and J are TRBV7-6 and TRBJ2-1, with 9 nucleotides matching TRBD1. Unmatched junction bases numbered 10, after V lost 5 bases and J lost 2 bases. CDR3 size: 17 residues. Germline V lookup: CDR1 SGHVS, CDR2 FNYEAQ.

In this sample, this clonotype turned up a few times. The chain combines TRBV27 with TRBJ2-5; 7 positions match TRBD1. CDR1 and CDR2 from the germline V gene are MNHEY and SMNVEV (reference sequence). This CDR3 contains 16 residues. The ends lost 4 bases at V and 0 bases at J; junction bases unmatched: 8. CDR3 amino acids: CASSSEGQPYQETQYF. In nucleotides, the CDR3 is TGTGCCAGCAGTTCTGAGGGACAGCCGTACCAAGAGACCCAGTACTTC.

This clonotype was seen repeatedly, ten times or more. CDR3 in DNA: TGTGCCAGCAGCTTAGTGGGACATCCTGAGCAGTACTTC. The encoded protein is CASSLVGHPEQYF. V is TRBV7-9 and J is TRBJ2-7, with D perhaps matching TRBD1 (6 bases). Germline assignment: CDR1 SEHNR and CDR2 FQNEAQ (reference sequence). Trimming left V 1 base short and J 7 bases short, with 11 bases between. The CDR3 is 13 residues long. Filled out from reference TRBV7-9 and TRBJ2-7, the complete variable domain reads DTGVSQNPRHKITKRGQNVTFRCDPISEHNRLYWYRQTLGQGPEFLTYFQNEAQLEKSRLLSDRFSAERPKGSFSTLEIQRTEQGDSAMYLCASSLVGHPEQYFGPGTRLTVT.

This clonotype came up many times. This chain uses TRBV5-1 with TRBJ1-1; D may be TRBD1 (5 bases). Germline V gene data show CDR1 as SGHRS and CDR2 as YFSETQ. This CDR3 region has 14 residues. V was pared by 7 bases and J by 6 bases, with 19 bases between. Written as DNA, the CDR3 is TGCGCCAGCCGCCCGGGACCGGACGACGCTGAAGCTTTCTTT. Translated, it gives CASRPGPDDAEAFF.

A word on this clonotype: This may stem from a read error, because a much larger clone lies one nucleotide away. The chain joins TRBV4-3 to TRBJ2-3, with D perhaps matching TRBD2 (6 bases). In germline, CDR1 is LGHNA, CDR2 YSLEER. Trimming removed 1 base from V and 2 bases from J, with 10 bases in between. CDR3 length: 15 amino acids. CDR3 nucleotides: TGCGCCAGCAGCCAAGGGCGGGGTTTCACAGATACGCAGTATTTT. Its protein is CASSQGRGFTDTQYF.

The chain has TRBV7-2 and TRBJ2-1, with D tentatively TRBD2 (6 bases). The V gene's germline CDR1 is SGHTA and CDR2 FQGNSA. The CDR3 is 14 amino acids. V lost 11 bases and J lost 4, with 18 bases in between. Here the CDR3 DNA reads TGTGCCGGCACCCTCCTGGGGGGATACAATGAGCAGTTCTTC. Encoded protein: CAGTLLGGYNEQFF.

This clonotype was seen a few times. CDR3 protein: CASSFGGVFSTDTQYF. The CDR3 coding sequence is TGTGCCAGCAGCTTCGGGGGGGTATTTTCAACAGATACGCAGTATTTT. V gene TRBV11-2 combines with J gene TRBJ2-3; 8 bases line up with TRBD2. J was trimmed by 3 bases and V by 3 bases; bases with no gene match: 8. The CDR3 covers 16 residues. From germline, CDR1 is SGHAT and CDR2 FQNNGV.

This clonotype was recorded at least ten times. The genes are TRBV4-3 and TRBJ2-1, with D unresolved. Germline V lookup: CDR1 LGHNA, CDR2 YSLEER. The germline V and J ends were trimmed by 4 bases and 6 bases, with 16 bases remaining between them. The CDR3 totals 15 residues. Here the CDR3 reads CASSLTGSEINEQFF. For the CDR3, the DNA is TGCGCCAGCAGCCTTACCGGCAGCGAGATCAATGAGCAGTTCTTC.

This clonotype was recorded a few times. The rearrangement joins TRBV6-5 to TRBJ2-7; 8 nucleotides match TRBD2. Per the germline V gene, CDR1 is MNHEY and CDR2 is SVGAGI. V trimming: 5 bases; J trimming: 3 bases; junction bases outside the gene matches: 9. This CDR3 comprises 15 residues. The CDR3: CASSHDGGGNYEQYF. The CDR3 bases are TGTGCCAGCAGTCACGACGGCGGGGGGAACTACGAGCAGTACTTC.

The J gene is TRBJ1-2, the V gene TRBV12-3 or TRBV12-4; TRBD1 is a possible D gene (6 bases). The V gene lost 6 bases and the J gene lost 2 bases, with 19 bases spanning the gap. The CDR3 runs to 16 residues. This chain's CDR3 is CASSRGPGLSNYGYTF. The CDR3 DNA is TGTGCCAGCAGCAGGGGTCCAGGCCTATCAAACTATGGCTACACCTTC.

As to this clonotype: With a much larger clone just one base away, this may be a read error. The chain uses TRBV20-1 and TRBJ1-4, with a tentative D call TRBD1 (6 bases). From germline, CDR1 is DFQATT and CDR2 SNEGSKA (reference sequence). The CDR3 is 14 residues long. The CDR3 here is CGATHRATNEKLFF. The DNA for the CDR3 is TGCGGTGCTACCCACAGGGCAACTAATGAAAAACTGTTTTTT.